Sequencing of this TCR beta chain was carried out in a study of STAT5B mutations in CD4+ large granular lymphocyte leukemia. Study as a whole: Among healthy controls, a particular HLA allele went with more CDR3 'QG' motifs.

This CDR3 contains 14 residues. J was trimmed by 4 bases and V by 5 bases; bases with no gene match: 4. Germline CDR1 is SGHNT and CDR2 is YENEEA. Sequencing used immunoSEQ multiplex PCR; TCRdb keeps in-frame clones, though not all of them. The repertoire consists of tens of thousands of clones, with roughly 79% occurring once and the leading ten covering approximately 4%. The study, taken as a whole, reports: About 25% of private leukemic clonotypes occurred rarely in other patients' non-leukemic repertoires. Top patient clones used TRBV06 genes more often: 8/27 versus 2/35 in controls.

On this clone: What it recognizes is unknown.

The clonotype was recovered from a human donor in good health. Material: CD4+ T cells from blood buffy coats. This chain uses TRBV11-3 with TRBJ2-2, with 7 bases fitting TRBD2. CDR3 nucleotides: TGTGCCAGCAGCAAAGGGACTATCACCGGGGAGCTGTTTTTT. It translates to CASSKGTITGELFF.